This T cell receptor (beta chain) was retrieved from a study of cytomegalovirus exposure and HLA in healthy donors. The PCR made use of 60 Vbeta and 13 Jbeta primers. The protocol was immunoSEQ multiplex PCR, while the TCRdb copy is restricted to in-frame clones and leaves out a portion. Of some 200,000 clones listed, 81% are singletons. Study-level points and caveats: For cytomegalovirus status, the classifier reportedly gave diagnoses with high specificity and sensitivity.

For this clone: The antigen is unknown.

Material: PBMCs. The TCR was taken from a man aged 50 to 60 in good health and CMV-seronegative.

The CDR3 coding sequence is TGTGCCAGCAGTTTACAGCCGGAGGGAGACTACAATAAAGCTTTCTTT. Its translation: CASSLQPEGDYNKAFF. The gene calls are TRBV6-6 and TRBJ1-1; D is unresolved. The germline V gene has CDR1 MNHNY and CDR2 SVGAGI (reference sequence). This CDR3 has 16 amino acids. V gave up 4 bases and J gave up 9 bases, with 24 bases separating them.